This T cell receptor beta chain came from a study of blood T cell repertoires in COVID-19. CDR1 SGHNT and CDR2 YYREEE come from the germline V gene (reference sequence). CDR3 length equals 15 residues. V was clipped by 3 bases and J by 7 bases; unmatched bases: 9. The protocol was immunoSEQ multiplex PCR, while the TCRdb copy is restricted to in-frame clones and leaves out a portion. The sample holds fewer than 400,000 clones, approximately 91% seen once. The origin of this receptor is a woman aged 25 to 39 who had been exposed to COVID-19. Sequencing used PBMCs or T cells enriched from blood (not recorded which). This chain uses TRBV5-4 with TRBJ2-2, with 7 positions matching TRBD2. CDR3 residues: CASSWSGLPYGELFF. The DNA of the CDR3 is TGTGCCAGCAGCTGGTCGGGACTACCCTACGGGGAGCTGTTTTTT.